The 30 T cell receptor beta chains in this list originate from one sample, sequenced in a study of shared clonotypes between healthy human individuals. Here immunoSEQ multiplex PCR was the method, and the copy in TCRdb shows in-frame clones only, minus some. The repertoire has just over 2,000,000 clones, over 85% of them found once; the top ten carry around 0.13%. Sequenced input: naive CD4+ T cells sorted from blood. As for subset: CD45RA+ positively selected. Receptor source: a man aged 18 to 29 in good health.

This sequence joins TRBV5-1 and TRBJ1-1; TRBD1 matches 10 bases. The CDR3 contains 15 residues. Germline values: CDR1 SGHRS, CDR2 YFSETQ. V lost 3 bases to trimming and J lost 6 bases; unmatched junction nucleotides: 8. This chain's CDR3 is CASSSRDRGRAEAFF. In DNA form, the CDR3 reads TGCGCCAGCAGCTCCCGGGACAGGGGTCGGGCTGAAGCTTTCTTT.

The CDR3 DNA is TGTGCCAGCAGCTCATACAGGGCAGAGACCCAGTACTTC. Its translation: CASSSYRAETQYF. The chain uses TRBV7-3 and TRBJ2-5; possibly TRBD1 for D (6 bases). Trimming cost V 4 bases and J 4 bases, with 10 bases left between them. Germline lookup yields CDR1 SGHTA and CDR2 FQGTGA. This CDR3 has 13 residues.

Of note for this clone: Relative to the germline gene, one junction end is altered; a read error may explain this. The CDR3 sequence is CASTEGKGGPYNEQFF. Written as DNA, the CDR3 is TGTGCCAGCACTGAAGGTAAAGGGGGGCCTTACAATGAGCAGTTCTTC. The rearrangement links TRBV6-1 to TRBJ2-1; D possibly uses TRBD1 or TRBD2 (6 bases each). Germline V gives CDR1 MNHNS, CDR2 SASEGT. This CDR3 spans 16 amino acids.

The CDR3 region is CASSSYSGNEKLFF. CDR3 DNA sequence: TGTGCCAGCAGCTCTTACTCAGGAAATGAAAAACTGTTTTTT. This chain joins TRBV7-2 and TRBJ1-4; D unclear. CDR3 size: 14 residues. Trimming left V 4 bases short and J 5 bases short, with 11 bases between. CDR1 SGHTA and CDR2 FQGNSA come from the germline V gene.

The V gene is TRBV6-1, the J gene TRBJ2-7; the D is unclear. Germline CDR1 and CDR2: MNHNS and SASEGT. The germline V and J ends were trimmed by 6 bases and 2 bases, with 11 bases remaining between them. This CDR3 spans 13 amino acids. The CDR3, as DNA: TGTGCCAGCAGGAAGACTGTCCCCTACGAGCAGTACTTC. Amino acids: CASRKTVPYEQYF.

This clone was observed a few times. The chain has TRBV5-4 and TRBJ1-6; 11 nucleotides align to TRBD1. CDR1 and CDR2 (germline): SGHNT, YYREEE (reference sequence). The CDR3 has 20 amino acids. The V gene end was trimmed by 2 bases and the J gene end by 0 bases; junction bases not matched to a gene: 10. DNA for the CDR3: TGTGCCAGCAGCTTAGACGGGACAGGGGGAGGAAGCTCCTATAATTCACCCCTCCACTTT. Translated, it gives CASSLDGTGGGSSYNSPLHF.

This rearrangement joins TRBV19 to TRBJ2-3; 7 nucleotides match TRBD1. The germline V gene encodes CDR1 LNHDA and CDR2 SQIVND (reference sequence). The V gene end was trimmed by 3 bases and the J gene end by 2 bases; junction bases not matched to a gene: 5. CDR3 size: 15 residues. For the CDR3, the DNA is TGTGCCAGTAGTATTTCGACAGGGCACACAGATACGCAGTATTTT. As protein: CASSISTGHTDTQYF.

The rearrangement joins TRBV5-1 to TRBJ2-7, with 9 bases lining up with TRBD2. V lost 4 bases, J lost 0 bases, and 5 bases stayed unmatched. Germline CDR1 SGHRS, CDR2 YFSETQ. CDR3 length equals 15 residues. The CDR3: CASSARTSASYEQYF. In DNA, the CDR3 is TGCGCCAGCAGCGCCAGGACTAGCGCCTCCTACGAGCAGTACTTC.

With regard to this clone: An end of the junction differs from the germline gene, which may be a read error. This chain links TRBV2 with TRBJ2-1; TRBD1 agrees at 7 bases. Per the germline V gene, CDR1 is SNHLY and CDR2 is FYNNEI. This CDR3 has 13 amino acids. The CDR3 DNA is TGTGCCAGCAGTGTCGGGACAGTCAATCAGCAGTTCTTC. Translation: CASSVGTVNQQFF. The full variable domain, completed using reference TRBV2 and TRBJ2-1, is EPEVTQTPSHQVTQMGQEVILRCVPISNHLYFYWYRQILGQKVEFLVSFYNNEISEKSEIFDDQFSVERPDGSNFTLKIRSTKLEDSAMYFCASSVGTVNQQFFGPGTRLTVL.

This chain uses TRBV11-2 with TRBJ1-3; 7 bases align to TRBD1. The germline gives CDR1 SGHAT, CDR2 FQNNGV. The length of the CDR3 is 14 residues. V shed 5 bases, J shed 8 bases, and the junction held 9 bases outside the gene matches. The CDR3 nucleotides read TGTGCCAGCAGCCCCCCCAACAGGGGCGACACCATATATTTT. Its protein is CASSPPNRGDTIYF.

The chain employs TRBV27 and TRBJ1-1; possibly TRBD1 for D (6 bases). Germline V gives CDR1 MNHEY, CDR2 SMNVEV (reference sequence). V lost 7 bases and J 5 bases, leaving 17 bases between the germline ends. The CDR3 extends over 14 amino acids. The CDR3 sequence is CASTKYREGTEAFF. The CDR3 nucleotides are TGTGCCAGCACCAAGTACAGGGAAGGGACTGAAGCTTTCTTT.

The chain has TRBV30 and TRBJ2-3; 9 positions agree with TRBD2. CDR1 and CDR2 (germline): GTSNPN, SVGIG (reference sequence). The V segment lost 4 bases and the J segment 4 bases; nucleotides outside the gene matches: 6. The CDR3 loop spans 14 amino acids. The DNA for the CDR3 is TGTGCCTGGAAAGGCGGGGGGGGCCCAGATACGCAGTATTTT. It translates to CAWKGGGGPDTQYF. Based on the CDR3 plus reference TRBV30 and TRBJ2-3, the full variable domain is SQTIHQWPATLVQPVGSPLSLECTVEGTSNPNLYWYRQAAGRGLQLLFYSVGIGQISSEVPQNLSASRPQDRQFILSSKKLLLSDSGFYLCAWKGGGGPDTQYFGPGTRLTVL.

J is TRBJ2-3 and V is TRBV6-1; D remains unclear. V lost 8 bases and J 0 bases, leaving 9 bases between the germline ends. In germline, CDR1 is MNHNS, CDR2 SASEGT. This CDR3 is 13 amino acids long. CDR3 sequence reads: CASANPSTDTQYF. CDR3 nucleotides: TGTGCCAGCGCAAATCCTAGCACAGATACGCAGTATTTT.

Turning to this clone: This CDR3 is also generated by other DNA sequences in the sample. The J gene is TRBJ2-7, the V gene TRBV18; 7 nucleotides align to TRBD1. The CDR3 totals 15 residues. V shed 2 bases, J shed 1 base, and the junction held 5 bases outside the gene matches. The germline V gene encodes CDR1 KGHSH and CDR2 LQKENI. The DNA of the CDR3 is TGTGCCAGCTCACCAAGACAGGGATCTTCCTACGAGCAGTACTTC. Its translation: CASSPRQGSSYEQYF.

V and J are TRBV6-7 and TRBJ2-7; 14 positions agree with TRBD2. TRBV6-7 falls under the ORF class, with uncertain function. Trimming took 2 bases from V and 4 from J; bases not matched to a gene: 7. The CDR3 sequence is 17 residues long. CDR3: CASSYRLAGGVPYEQYF. CDR3 coding DNA: TGTGCCAGCAGTTACCGACTAGCGGGAGGGGTTCCGTACGAGCAGTACTTC.

In regard to this clone: The junction differs from germline at one of its ends, possibly a read error. The same CDR3 is also encoded by other DNA sequences in this sample. This rearrangement joins TRBV7-7 to TRBJ2-1; TRBD2 agrees at 8 bases. The CDR3 runs 15 residues. Germline V lookup: CDR1 SSHAT, CDR2 FNYEAQ (reference sequence). CDR3 DNA: TGTGCTAGCAGCCTTACTAGCGGAGCTAACAATGAGCAGTTCTTC. Translation: CASSLTSGANNEQFF.

For this clone: The identical CDR3 is also encoded by other nucleotide sequences in the sample. CDR3 residues: CASRASYNSPLHF. The CDR3 DNA reads as TGTGCCAGCCGAGCCTCCTATAATTCACCCCTCCACTTT. The chain recombines TRBV2 with TRBJ1-6; no reliable D call. Germline assignment: CDR1 SNHLY and CDR2 FYNNEI. V was clipped by 8 bases and J by 0 bases, with 5 bases between them. The CDR3 totals 13 residues.

The rearrangement links TRBV5-6 to TRBJ2-7, with 12 bases matching TRBD2. The CDR3 length is 14 residues. After removal of 3 bases from V and 4 bases from J, the junction contained 2 bases not matched to a gene. Germline V gene sequence: CDR1 SGHDT, CDR2 YYEEEE. CDR3 loop: CASSSLAGGYEQYF. As DNA, the CDR3 is TGTGCCAGCAGCTCACTAGCGGGGGGATACGAGCAGTACTTC.

The CDR3 coding sequence is TGTGCCAGCAGTTCTGGGACTAGCGGGAGTATGAATGAGCAGTTCTTC. Its translation: CASSSGTSGSMNEQFF. V gene TRBV6-6 combines with J gene TRBJ2-1, with 14 positions matching TRBD2. Trimming cost V 4 bases and J 7 bases; bases outside gene matches: 6. This CDR3 has 16 residues. The germline V gene encodes CDR1 MNHNY and CDR2 SVGAGI (reference sequence).

This clone has only one observation. This sequence joins TRBV7-9 and TRBJ1-1; D remains unclear. Per germline, CDR1 SEHNR and CDR2 FQNEAQ (reference sequence). Trimming removed 1 base at V and 7 bases at J, with 10 bases between. The CDR3 runs to 13 residues. The CDR3 reads CASSLGAVREAFF. In DNA form, the CDR3 reads TGTGCCAGCAGCTTAGGGGCAGTACGTGAAGCTTTCTTT.

The J gene is TRBJ2-1, the V gene TRBV2; 12 bases are shared with TRBD2. CDR3 size: 14 residues. CDR1 and CDR2 from the germline V gene are SNHLY and FYNNEI. V lost 6 bases to trimming and J lost 5 bases; unmatched junction nucleotides: 2. The CDR3: CASSLAGGHNEQFF. The CDR3 coding sequence is TGTGCCAGCAGCCTAGCGGGGGGGCACAATGAGCAGTTCTTC.

This sequence joins TRBV9 and TRBJ1-2; tentatively, D is TRBD1 (6 bases). The CDR3 totals 11 residues. Trimming left V 6 bases short and J 8 bases short, with 11 bases between. The germline V gene has CDR1 SGDLS and CDR2 YYNGEE. The CDR3 nucleotides are TGTGCCAGCACCAGGGGTGGCGGCTACACCTTC. It yields the protein CASTRGGGYTF.

With regard to this clone: This sample includes further DNA sequences coding for the same CDR3. This chain uses TRBV11-2 with TRBJ2-3; D is ambiguous. V lost 5 bases and J 2 bases, leaving 14 bases between the germline ends. Germline loops: CDR1 SGHAT, CDR2 FQNNGV. There are 15 residues in the CDR3. The CDR3 region has the DNA TGTGCCAGCAGCCTAAACGGGCGGTCCACAGATACGCAGTATTTT. This gives the protein CASSLNGRSTDTQYF. The full variable domain, its missing parts supplied by reference TRBV11-2 and TRBJ2-3, is EAGVAQSPRYKIIEKRQSVAFWCNPISGHATLYWYQQILGQGPKLLIQFQNNGVVDDSQLPKDRFSAERLKGVDSTLKIQPAKLEDSAVYLCASSLNGRSTDTQYFGPGTRLTVL.

This clone appeared once. The rearrangement uses TRBV5-6 and TRBJ2-1; 7 nucleotides line up with TRBD2. Trimming removed 6 bases from V and 2 bases from J; junction bases left unmatched: 14. CDR1 SGHDT and CDR2 YYEEEE come from the germline V gene. CDR3 length: 17 residues. The CDR3 DNA reads TGTGCCAGCATCAATTATGGGGTGGGAGGGCCCTACAATGAGCAGTTCTTC. This sequence encodes CASINYGVGGPYNEQFF.

CDR3 in amino acids: CASTPAGHEKLFF. CDR3 nucleotide sequence: TGTGCCAGCACCCCGGCAGGGCATGAAAAACTGTTTTTT. This chain uses TRBV2 with TRBJ1-4, with a weak D call TRBD1 (5 bases). Germline assignment: CDR1 SNHLY and CDR2 FYNNEI. Trimming left V 7 bases short and J 6 bases short, with 12 bases between. The CDR3 is made up of 13 amino acids.

In regard to this clone: The sample holds other DNA sequences that translate to the same CDR3. The V and J genes are TRBV18 and TRBJ2-5; unclear D gene. Germline loops: CDR1 KGHSH, CDR2 LQKENI. This CDR3 has 15 residues. The V and J ends lost 2 bases and 1 base respectively, with 11 bases between them. The CDR3 nucleotides are TGTGCCAGCTCACCATTGGCAGGCAGCCAAGAGACCCAGTACTTC. Protein product: CASSPLAGSQETQYF.

Turning to this clone: Compared with germline, one end of the junction differs, possibly owing to a read error. V is TRBV18 and J is TRBJ2-7; D is uncertain. The germline gives CDR1 KGHSH, CDR2 LQKENI. This CDR3 has 14 residues. The CDR3 nucleotides read TGTGCCAGCTCTACCTCTGGGTCCTCCTACGGGCAGTACTTC. This codes for CASSTSGSSYGQYF.

As to this clone: The same CDR3 also results from other DNA sequences found in this sample. DNA for the CDR3: TGTGCCAGCAGTGAAAGCCGGGACAGGGTGTACGAGCAGTACTTC. It encodes CASSESRDRVYEQYF. The chain uses TRBV6-1 and TRBJ2-7; 9 bases match TRBD1. The CDR3 loop spans 15 amino acids. The germline V gene has CDR1 MNHNS and CDR2 SASEGT. V shed 2 bases and J 4 bases; nucleotides not matched to a gene: 6.

This chain joins TRBV2 and TRBJ2-3; the D call may be TRBD1 or TRBD2 (5 bases each). The V gene's germline CDR1 is SNHLY and CDR2 FYNNEI. Trimming cost V 5 bases and J 6 bases, with 12 bases left between them. The CDR3 spans 13 residues. In DNA, the CDR3 is TGTGCCAGCAGTTGGGACCAGTCGGATACGCAGTATTTT. Amino acids: CASSWDQSDTQYF. Complete variable domain (other parts from reference TRBV2 and TRBJ2-3): EPEVTQTPSHQVTQMGQEVILRCVPISNHLYFYWYRQILGQKVEFLVSFYNNEISEKSEIFDDQFSVERPDGSNFTLKIRSTKLEDSAMYFCASSWDQSDTQYFGPGTRLTVL.

Note on this clone: This CDR3 is also generated by other DNA sequences in the sample. The chain joins TRBV18 to TRBJ2-3, with 11 bases aligning to TRBD2. V dropped 3 bases and J dropped 0; count of bases not matched to a gene: 2. The CDR3 has 16 amino acids. The germline gives CDR1 KGHSH, CDR2 LQKENI. The CDR3 DNA reads as TGTGCCAGCTCACCCCTAGCGGGGGGAAGCACAGATACGCAGTATTTT. Translating it yields CASSPLAGGSTDTQYF.